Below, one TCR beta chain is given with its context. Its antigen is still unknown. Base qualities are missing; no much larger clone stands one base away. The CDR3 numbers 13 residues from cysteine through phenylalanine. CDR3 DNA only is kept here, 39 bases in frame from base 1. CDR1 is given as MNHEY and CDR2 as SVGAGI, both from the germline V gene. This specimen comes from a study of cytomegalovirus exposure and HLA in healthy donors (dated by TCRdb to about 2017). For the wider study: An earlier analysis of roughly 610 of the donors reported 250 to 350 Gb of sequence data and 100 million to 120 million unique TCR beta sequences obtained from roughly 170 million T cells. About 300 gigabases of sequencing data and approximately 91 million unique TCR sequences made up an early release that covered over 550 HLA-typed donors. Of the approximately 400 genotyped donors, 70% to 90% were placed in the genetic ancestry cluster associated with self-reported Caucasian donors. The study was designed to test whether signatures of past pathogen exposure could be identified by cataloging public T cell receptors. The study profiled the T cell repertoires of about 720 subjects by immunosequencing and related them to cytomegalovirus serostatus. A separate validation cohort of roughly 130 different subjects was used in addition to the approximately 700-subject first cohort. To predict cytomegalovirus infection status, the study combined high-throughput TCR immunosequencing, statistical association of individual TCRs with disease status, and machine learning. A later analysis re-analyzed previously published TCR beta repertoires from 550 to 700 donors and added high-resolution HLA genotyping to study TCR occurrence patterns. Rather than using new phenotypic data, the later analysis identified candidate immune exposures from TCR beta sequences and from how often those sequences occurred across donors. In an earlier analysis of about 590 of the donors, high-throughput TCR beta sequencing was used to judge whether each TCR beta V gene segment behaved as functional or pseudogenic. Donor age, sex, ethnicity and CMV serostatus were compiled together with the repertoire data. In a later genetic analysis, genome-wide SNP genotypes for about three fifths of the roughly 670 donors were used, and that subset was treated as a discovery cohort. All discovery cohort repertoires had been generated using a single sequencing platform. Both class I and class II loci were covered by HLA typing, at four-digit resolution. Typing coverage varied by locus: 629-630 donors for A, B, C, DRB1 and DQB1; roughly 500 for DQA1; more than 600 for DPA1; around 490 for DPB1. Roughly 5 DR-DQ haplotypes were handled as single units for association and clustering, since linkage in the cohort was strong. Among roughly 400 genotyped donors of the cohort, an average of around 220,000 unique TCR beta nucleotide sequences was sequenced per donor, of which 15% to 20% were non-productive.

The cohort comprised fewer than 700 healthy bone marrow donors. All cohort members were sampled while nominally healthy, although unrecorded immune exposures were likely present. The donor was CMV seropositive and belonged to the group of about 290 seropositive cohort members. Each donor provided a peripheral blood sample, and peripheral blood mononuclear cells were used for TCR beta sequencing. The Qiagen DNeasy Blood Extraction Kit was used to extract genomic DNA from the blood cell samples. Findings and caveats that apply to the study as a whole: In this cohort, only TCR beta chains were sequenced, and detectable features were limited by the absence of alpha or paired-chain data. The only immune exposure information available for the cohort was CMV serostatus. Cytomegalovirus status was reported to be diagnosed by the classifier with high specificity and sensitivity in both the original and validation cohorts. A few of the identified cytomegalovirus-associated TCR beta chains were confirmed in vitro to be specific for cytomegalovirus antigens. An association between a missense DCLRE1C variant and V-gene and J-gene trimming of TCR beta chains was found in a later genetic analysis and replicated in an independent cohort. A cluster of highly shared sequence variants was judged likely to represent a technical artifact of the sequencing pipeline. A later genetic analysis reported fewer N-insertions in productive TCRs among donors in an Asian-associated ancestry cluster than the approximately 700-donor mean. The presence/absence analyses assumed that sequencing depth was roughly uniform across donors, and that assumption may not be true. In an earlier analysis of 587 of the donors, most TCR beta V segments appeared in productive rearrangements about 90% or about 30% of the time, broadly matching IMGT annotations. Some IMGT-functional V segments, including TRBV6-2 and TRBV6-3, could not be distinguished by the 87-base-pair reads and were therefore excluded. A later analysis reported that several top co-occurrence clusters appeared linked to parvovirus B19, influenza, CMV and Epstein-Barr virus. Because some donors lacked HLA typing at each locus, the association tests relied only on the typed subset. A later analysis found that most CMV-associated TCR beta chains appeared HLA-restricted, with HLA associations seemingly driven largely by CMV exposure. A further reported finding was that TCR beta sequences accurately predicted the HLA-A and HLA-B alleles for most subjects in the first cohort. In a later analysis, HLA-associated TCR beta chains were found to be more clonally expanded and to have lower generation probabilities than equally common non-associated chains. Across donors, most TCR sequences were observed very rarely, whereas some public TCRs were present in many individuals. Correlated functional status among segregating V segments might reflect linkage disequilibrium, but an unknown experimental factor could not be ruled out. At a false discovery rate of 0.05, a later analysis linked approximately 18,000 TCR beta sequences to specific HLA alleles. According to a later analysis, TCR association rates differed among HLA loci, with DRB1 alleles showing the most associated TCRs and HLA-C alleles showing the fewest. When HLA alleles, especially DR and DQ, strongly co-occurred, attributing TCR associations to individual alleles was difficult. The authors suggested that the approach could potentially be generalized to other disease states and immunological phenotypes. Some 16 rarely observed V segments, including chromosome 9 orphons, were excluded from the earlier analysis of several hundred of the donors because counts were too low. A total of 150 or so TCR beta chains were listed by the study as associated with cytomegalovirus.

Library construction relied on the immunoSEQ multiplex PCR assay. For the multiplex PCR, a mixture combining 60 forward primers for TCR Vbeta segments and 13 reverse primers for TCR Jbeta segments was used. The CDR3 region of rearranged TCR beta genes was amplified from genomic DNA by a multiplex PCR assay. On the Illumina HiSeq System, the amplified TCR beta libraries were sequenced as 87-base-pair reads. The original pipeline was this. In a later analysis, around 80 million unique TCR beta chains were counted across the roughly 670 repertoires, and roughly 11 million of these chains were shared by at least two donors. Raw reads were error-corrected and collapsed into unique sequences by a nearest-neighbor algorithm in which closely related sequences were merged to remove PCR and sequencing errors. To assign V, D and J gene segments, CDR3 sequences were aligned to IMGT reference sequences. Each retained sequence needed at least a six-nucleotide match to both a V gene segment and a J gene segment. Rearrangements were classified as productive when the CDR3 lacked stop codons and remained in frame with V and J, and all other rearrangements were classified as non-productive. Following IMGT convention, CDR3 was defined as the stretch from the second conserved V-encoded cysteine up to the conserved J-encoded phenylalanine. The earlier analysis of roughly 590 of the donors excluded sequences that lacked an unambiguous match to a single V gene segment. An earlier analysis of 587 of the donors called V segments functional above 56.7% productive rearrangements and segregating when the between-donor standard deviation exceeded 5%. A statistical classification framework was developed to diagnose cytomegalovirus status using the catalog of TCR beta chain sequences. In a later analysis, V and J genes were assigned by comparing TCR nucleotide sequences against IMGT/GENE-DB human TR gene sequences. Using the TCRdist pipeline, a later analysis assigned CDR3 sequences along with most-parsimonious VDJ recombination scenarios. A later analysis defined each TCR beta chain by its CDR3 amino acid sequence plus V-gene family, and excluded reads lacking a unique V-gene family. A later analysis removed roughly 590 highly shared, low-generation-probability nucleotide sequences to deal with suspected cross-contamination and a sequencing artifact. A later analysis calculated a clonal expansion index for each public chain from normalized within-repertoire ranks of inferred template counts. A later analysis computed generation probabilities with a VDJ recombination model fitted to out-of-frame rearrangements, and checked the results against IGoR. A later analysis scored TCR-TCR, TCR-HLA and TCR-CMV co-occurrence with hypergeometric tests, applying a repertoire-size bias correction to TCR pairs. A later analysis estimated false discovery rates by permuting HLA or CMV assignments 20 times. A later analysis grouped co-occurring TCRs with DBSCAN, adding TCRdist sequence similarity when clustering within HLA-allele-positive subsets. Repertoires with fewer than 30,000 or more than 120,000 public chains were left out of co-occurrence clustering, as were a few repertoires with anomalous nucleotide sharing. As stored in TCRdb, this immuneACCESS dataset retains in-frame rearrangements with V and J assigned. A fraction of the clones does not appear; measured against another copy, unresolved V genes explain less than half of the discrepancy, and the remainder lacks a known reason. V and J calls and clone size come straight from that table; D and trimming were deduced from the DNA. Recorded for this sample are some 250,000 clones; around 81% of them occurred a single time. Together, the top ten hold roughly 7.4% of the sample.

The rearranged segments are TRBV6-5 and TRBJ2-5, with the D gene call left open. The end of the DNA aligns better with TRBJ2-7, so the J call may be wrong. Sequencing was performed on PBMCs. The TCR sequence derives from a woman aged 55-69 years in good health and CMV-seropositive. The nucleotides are TGTGCCAGCAGTTACTCGGAGATCTACGAGCAGTACTTC. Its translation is CASSYSEIYEQYF.